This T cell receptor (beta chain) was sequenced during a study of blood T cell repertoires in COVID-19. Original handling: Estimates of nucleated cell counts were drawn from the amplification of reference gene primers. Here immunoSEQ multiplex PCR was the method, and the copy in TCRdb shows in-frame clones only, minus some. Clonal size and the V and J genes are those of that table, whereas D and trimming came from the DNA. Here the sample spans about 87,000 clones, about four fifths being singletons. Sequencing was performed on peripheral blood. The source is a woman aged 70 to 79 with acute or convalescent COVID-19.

CDR3 coding DNA: TGTGCCAGCAGCTTAATACTAGCGGCCTACAATGAGCAGTTCTTC. It specifies CASSLILAAYNEQFF. The chain uses TRBV7-3 and TRBJ2-1; 8 bases are shared with TRBD2. The CDR3 runs to 15 residues. V gave up 1 base and J gave up 2 bases; unmatched junction bases: 1. Germline V gene lookup returns CDR1 SGHTA and CDR2 FQGTGA. The complete variable domain, with remaining parts taken from reference TRBV7-3 and TRBJ2-1, reads GAGVSQTPSNKVTEKGKYVELRCDPISGHTALYWYRQSLGQGPEFLIYFQGTGAADDSGLPNDRFFAVRPEGSVSTLKIQRTERGDSAVYLCASSLILAAYNEQFFGPGTRLTVL.